This TCR beta chain was observed in a study of control samples from healthy donors and cancer patients. Some clones are missing from TCRdb's copy, which holds only in-frame ones; the method was immunoSEQ multiplex PCR. The table lists 150,000 to 200,000 clones, around 91% of them singletons, with approximately 1.5% in the top ten. The sample holds a few counts of this clone. This receptor was identified in a woman aged 25-40 years in good health. Material: blood.

CDR3 amino acids: CASSGQGRSPLHF. CDR3 coding DNA: TGTGCCAGCAGTGGGCAGGGTCGGTCACCCCTCCACTTT. The rearrangement uses TRBV25-1 and TRBJ1-6; TRBD1 might be the D (5 bases). Trimming pared 4 bases from V and 10 bases from J, leaving 11 bases between. The germline CDR1 and CDR2 sequences are MGHDK and SYGVNS. The CDR3 totals 13 residues.